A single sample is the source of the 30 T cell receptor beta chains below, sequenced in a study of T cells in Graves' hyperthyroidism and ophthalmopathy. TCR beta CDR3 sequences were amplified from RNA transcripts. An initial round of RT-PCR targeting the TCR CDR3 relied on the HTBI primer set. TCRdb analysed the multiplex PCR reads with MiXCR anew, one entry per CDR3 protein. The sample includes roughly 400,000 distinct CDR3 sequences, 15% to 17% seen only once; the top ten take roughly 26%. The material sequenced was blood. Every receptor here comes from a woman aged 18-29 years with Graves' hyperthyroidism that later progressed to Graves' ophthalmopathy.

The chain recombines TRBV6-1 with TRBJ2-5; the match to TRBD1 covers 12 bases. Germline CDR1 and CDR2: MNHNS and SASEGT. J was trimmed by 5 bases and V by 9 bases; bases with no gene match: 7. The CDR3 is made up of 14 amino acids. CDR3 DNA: TGTGCCAGTCCAGGGACAGGGGGCGTGGAGACCCAGTACTTC. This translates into CASPGTGGVETQYF.

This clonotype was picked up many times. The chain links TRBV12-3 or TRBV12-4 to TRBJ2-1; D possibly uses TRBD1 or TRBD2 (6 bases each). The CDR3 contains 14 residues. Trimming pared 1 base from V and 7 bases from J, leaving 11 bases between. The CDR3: CASSLVGGRNEQFF. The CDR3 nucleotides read TGTGCCAGCAGTTTAGTGGGGGGCCGGAATGAGCAGTTCTTC.

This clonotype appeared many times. The DNA for the CDR3 is TGTGCCAGCAGCCCCTCTCAGCGGGAGGGGACAGAGACCCAGTACTTC. This encodes CASSPSQREGTETQYF. The J gene is TRBJ2-5, the V gene TRBV11-2, with TRBD2 matching over 10 bases. Looked up from germline, CDR1 is SGHAT and CDR2 is FQNNGV. V was pared by 5 bases and J by 4 bases, with 10 bases of the junction left unmatched. This CDR3 is built from 16 residues.

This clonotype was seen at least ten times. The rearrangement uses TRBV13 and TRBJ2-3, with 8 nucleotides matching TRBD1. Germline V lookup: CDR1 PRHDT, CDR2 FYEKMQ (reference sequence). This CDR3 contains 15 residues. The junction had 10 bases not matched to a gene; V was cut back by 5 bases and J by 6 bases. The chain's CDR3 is CASSGKTGEVDTQYF. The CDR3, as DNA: TGTGCCAGCAGCGGGAAGACAGGGGAGGTGGATACGCAGTATTTT.

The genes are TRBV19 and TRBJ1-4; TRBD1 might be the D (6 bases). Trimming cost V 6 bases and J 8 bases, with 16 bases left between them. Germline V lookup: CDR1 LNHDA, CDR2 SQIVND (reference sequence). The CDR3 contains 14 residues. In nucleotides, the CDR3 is TGTGCCAGTAGGCGGACAGAGGCGCGAGAAAAACTGTTTTTT. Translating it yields CASRRTEAREKLFF. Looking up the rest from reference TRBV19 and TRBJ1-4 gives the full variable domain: DGGITQSPKYLFRKEGQNVTLSCEQNLNHDAMYWYRQDPGQGLRLIYYSQIVNDFQKGDIAEGYSVSREKKESFPLTVTSAQKNPTAFYLCASRRTEAREKLFFGSGTQLSVL.

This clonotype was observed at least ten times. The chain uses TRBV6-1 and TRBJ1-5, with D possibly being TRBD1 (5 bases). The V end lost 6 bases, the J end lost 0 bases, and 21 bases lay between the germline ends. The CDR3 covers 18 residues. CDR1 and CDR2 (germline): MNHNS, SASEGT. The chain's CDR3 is CASRDGDRRIGSNQPQHF. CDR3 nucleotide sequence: TGTGCCAGCAGGGATGGGGACCGAAGGATCGGTAGCAATCAGCCCCAGCATTTT.

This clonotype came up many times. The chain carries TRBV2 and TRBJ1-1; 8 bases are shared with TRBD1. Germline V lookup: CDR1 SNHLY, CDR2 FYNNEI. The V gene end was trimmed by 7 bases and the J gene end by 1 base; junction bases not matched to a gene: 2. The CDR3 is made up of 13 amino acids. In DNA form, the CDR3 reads TGTGCCAGCATCGGACAGGGGAACACTGAAGCTTTCTTT. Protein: CASIGQGNTEAFF.

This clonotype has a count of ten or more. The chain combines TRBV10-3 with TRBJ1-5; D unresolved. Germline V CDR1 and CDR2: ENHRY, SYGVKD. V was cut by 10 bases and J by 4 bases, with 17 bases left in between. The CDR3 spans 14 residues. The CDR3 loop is CATSTERGNQPQHF. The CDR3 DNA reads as TGTGCCACCTCGACTGAGAGAGGAAATCAGCCCCAGCATTTT.

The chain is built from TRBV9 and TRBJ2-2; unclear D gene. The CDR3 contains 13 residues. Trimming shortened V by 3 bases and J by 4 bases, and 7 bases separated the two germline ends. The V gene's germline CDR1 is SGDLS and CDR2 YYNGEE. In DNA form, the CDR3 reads TGTGCCAGCAGCGGGAGTCCCACCGGGGAGCTGTTTTTT. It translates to CASSGSPTGELFF. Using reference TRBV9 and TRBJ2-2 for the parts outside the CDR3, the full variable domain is DSGVTQTPKHLITATGQRVTLRCSPRSGDLSVYWYQQSLDQGLQFLIQYYNGEERAKGNILERFSAQQFPDLHSELNLSSLELGDSALYFCASSGSPTGELFFGEGSRLTVL.

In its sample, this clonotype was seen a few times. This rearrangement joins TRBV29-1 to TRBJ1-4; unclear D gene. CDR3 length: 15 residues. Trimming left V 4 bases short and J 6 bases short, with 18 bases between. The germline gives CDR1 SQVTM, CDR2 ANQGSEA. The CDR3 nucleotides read TGCAGCGTTGCTCCGTTGCGGGAGATTGATGAAAAACTGTTTTTT. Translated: CSVAPLREIDEKLFF. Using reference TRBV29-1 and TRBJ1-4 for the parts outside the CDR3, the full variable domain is SAVISQKPSRDICQRGTSLTIQCQVDSQVTMMFWYRQQPGQSLTLIATANQGSEATYESGFVIDKFPISRPNLTFSTLTVSNMSPEDSSIYLCSVAPLREIDEKLFFGSGTQLSVL.

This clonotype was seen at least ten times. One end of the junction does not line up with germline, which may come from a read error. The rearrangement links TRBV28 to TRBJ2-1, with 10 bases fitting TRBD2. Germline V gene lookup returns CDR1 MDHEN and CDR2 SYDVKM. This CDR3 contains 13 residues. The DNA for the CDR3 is TGCAGAAGGCTAGCGGGAGCATACAATGAGCAGTTCTTC. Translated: CRRLAGAYNEQFF.

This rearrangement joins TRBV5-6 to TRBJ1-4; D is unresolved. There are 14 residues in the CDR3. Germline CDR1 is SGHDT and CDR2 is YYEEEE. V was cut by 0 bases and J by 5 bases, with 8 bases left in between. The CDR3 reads CASSLGLRNEKLFF. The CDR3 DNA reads TGTGCCAGCAGCTTGGGGCTGAGAAATGAAAAACTGTTTTTT.

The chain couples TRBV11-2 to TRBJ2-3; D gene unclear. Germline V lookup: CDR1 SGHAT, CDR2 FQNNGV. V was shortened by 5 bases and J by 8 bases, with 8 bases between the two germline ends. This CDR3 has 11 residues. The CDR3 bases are TGTGCCAGCAGCGGGTACGGTACGCAGTATTTT. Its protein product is CASSGYGTQYF.

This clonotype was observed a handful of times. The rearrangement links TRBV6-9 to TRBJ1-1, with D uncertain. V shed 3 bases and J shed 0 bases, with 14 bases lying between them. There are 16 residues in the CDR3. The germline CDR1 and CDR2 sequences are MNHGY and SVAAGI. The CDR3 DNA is TGTGCCAGCAGTTACGGGGTAACCAGAGTGAACACTGAAGCTTTCTTT. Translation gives CASSYGVTRVNTEAFF.

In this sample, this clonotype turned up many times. The chain's CDR3 is CSVEDTLGTSGSNNEQFF. CDR3 DNA sequence: TGCAGCGTTGAAGACACGTTGGGGACTAGCGGGAGTAATAATGAGCAGTTCTTC. This rearrangement joins TRBV29-1 to TRBJ2-1; 14 bases fit TRBD2. The CDR3 extends over 18 amino acids. CDR1 and CDR2 from the germline V gene are SQVTM and ANQGSEA. Trimming cost V 0 bases and J 7 bases; bases outside gene matches: 11.

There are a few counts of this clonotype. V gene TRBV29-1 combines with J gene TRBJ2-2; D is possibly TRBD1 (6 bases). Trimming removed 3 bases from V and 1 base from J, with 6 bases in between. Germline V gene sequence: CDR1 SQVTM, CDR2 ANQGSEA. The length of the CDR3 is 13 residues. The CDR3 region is CSVEGQNTGELFF. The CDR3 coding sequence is TGCAGCGTTGAGGGACAGAACACCGGGGAGCTGTTTTTT.

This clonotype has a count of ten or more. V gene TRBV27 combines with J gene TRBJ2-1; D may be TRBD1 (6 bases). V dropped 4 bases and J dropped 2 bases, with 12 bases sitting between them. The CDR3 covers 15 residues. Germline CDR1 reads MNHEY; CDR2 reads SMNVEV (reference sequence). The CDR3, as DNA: TGTGCCAGCAGTTCCAGGGGCATGCCCTACAATGAGCAGTTCTTC. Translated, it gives CASSSRGMPYNEQFF.

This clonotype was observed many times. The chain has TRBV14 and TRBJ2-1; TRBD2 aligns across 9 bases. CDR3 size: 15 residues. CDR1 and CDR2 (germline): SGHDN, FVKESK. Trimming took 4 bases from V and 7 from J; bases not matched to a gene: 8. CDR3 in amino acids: CASSLPGLARNEQFF. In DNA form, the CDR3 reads TGTGCCAGCAGCCTCCCGGGACTAGCTCGAAATGAGCAGTTCTTC.

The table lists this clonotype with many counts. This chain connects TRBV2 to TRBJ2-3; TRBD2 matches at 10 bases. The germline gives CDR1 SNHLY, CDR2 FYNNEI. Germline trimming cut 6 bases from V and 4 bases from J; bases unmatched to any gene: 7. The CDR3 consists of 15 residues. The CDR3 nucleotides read TGTGCCAGCAGCCTCGGGACTAGCGACCCAGATACGCAGTATTTT. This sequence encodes CASSLGTSDPDTQYF.

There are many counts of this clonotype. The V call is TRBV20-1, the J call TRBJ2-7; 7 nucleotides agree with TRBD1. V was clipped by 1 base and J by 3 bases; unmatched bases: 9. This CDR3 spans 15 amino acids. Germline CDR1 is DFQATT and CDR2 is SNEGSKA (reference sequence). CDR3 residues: CSARGVGQPLYEQYF. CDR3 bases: TGCAGTGCTAGAGGGGTGGGACAGCCACTCTACGAGCAGTACTTC.

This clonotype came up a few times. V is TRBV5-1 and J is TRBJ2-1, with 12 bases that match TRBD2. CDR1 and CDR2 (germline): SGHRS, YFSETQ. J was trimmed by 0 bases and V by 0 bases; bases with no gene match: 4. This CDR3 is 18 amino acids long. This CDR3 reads CASSLDLAGGFSYNEQFF. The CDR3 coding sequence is TGCGCCAGCAGCTTGGATCTAGCGGGGGGGTTCTCCTACAATGAGCAGTTCTTC. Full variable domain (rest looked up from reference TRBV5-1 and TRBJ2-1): KAGVTQTPRYLIKTRGQQVTLSCSPISGHRSVSWYQQTPGQGLQFLFEYFSETQRNKGNFPGRFSGRQFSNSRSEMNVSTLELGDSALYLCASSLDLAGGFSYNEQFFGPGTRLTVL.

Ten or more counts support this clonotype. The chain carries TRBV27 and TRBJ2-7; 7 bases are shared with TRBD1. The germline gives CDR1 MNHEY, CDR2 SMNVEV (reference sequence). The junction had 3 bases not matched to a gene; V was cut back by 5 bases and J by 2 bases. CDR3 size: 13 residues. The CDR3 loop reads CASSHGQAYEQYF. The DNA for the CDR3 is TGTGCCAGCAGTCACGGACAGGCCTACGAGCAGTACTTC.

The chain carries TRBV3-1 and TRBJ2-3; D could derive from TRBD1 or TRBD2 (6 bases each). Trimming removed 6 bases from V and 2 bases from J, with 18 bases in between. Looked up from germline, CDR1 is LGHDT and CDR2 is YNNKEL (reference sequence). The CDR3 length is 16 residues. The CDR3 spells CASSPGASGYTDTQYF. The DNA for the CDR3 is TGTGCCAGCAGTCCGGGGGCGAGCGGATACACAGATACGCAGTATTTT.

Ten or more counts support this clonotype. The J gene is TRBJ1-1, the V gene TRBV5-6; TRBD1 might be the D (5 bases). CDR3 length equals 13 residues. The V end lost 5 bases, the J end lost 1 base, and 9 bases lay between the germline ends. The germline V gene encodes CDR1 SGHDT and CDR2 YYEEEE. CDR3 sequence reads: CASRTDRNTEAFF. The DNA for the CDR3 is TGTGCCAGCAGAACCGACAGGAACACTGAAGCTTTCTTT.

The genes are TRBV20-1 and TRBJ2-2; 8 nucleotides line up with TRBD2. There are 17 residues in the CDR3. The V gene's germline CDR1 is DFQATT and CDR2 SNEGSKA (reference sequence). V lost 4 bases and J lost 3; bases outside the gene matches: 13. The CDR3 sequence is CSAKGRAGVKDTGELFF. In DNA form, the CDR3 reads TGCAGTGCTAAAGGGCGAGCGGGAGTGAAGGACACCGGGGAGCTGTTTTTT.

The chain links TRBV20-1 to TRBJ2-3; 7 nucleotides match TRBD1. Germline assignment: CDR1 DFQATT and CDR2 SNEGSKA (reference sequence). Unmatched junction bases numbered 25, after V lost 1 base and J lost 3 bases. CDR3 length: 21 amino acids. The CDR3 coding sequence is TGCAGTGCTAGAGGCCGGCACGGGACAGCTAAAGGATATTTTGGTACAGATACGCAGTATTTT. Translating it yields CSARGRHGTAKGYFGTDTQYF.

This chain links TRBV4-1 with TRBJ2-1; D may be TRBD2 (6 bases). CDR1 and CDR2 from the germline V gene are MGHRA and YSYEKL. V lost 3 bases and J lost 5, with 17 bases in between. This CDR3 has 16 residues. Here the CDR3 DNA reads TGCGCCAGCAGCCAGGTTGGGCGGGGTTTAAACAATGAGCAGTTCTTC. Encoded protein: CASSQVGRGLNNEQFF.

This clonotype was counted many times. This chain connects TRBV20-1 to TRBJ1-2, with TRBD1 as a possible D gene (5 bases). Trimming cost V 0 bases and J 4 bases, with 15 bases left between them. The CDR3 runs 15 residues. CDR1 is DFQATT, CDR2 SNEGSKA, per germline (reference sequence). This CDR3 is CSARDPAWGVYGYTF. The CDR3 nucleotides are TGCAGTGCTAGAGACCCGGCTTGGGGGGTCTATGGCTACACCTTC.

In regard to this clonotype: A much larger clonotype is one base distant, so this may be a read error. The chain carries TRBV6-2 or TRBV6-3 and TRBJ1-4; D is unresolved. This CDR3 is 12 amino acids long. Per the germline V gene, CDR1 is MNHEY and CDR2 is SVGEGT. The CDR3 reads CASMQVNEELFF. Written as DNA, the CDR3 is TGTGCCAGCATGCAGGTGAATGAAGAACTGTTTTTT.

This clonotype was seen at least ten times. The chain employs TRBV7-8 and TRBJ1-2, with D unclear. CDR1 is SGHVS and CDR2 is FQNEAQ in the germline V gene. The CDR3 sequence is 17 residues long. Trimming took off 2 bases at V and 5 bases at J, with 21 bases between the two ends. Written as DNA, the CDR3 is TGTGCCAGCAGCTTACTGGCCGTAGATGGCGGTGGATATGGCTACACCTTC. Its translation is CASSLLAVDGGGYGYTF.